One sample yielded the 6 T cell receptor beta chains listed below, sequenced in a study of OX40 agonist ivuxolimab in advanced cancers. To prepare the library, the immunoSEQ multiplex PCR assay was applied. The immuneACCESS repertoire file appears here via TCRdb, limited to in-frame rearrangements. These files lack a portion of the clones; in checked studies, under half of the deficit traces to unresolved V genes, and the cause of the others is not known. The sample table records about 70,000 clones; 70% to 90% of these occur just once. Of the sample, around 2.7% falls within the top ten clones. Specimen: CD4+ or CD8+ T cells sorted from blood, collected in a trial of the OX40 agonist ivuxolimab. These receptors were taken from an adult with an advanced solid tumor such as melanoma, head and neck, liver or kidney cancer.

The chain links TRBV28 to TRBJ2-2; D call uncertain. The CDR3 totals 11 residues. The germline gives CDR1 MDHEN, CDR2 SYDVKM. The germline V and J ends were trimmed by 6 bases and 8 bases, with 7 bases remaining between them. CDR3 in amino acids: CASSLRGELFF. CDR3 DNA sequence: TGTGCCAGCAGCCTCCGTGGGGAGCTGTTTTTT.

This chain connects TRBV29-1 to TRBJ1-1, with unresolved D. From germline, CDR1 is SQVTM and CDR2 ANQGSEA. Trimming removed 4 bases at V and 0 bases at J, with 3 bases between. The CDR3 runs 11 residues. CDR3 protein: CSVGVNTEAFF. CDR3 DNA: TGCAGCGTTGGGGTGAACACTGAAGCTTTCTTT.

About this clone: The identical CDR3 is also encoded by other nucleotide sequences in the sample. The chain combines TRBV9 with TRBJ1-4; D possibly corresponds to TRBD1 (5 bases). Trimming left V 0 bases short and J 4 bases short, with 16 bases between. CDR1 SGDLS and CDR2 YYNGEE come from the germline V gene. The CDR3 is 17 residues long. The CDR3 spells CASSVGVSRGINEKLFF. DNA for the CDR3: TGTGCCAGCAGCGTAGGGGTCAGCCGGGGGATTAATGAAAAACTGTTTTTT.

As concerns this clone: Other DNA variants within this sample encode the same CDR3. J is TRBJ1-5 and V is TRBV6-1, with TRBD1 as a possible D gene (5 bases). Trimming cost V 5 bases and J 0 bases, with 11 bases left between them. The CDR3 loop spans 15 amino acids. The germline V gene has CDR1 MNHNS and CDR2 SASEGT. The DNA for the CDR3 is TGTGCCAGCAGTTCCGGGACGGATAGCAATCAGCCCCAGCATTTT. It specifies CASSSGTDSNQPQHF.

The chain carries TRBV5-1 and TRBJ1-5, with D perhaps TRBD1 (6 bases). The ends were cut back, 1 base at V and 7 bases at J, with 18 bases in the middle. Germline loops: CDR1 SGHRS, CDR2 YFSETQ. CDR3 length: 16 residues. Written as DNA, the CDR3 is TGCGCCAGCAGCTTGCCCCGCAGGGGACATTGGCAGCCCCAGCATTTT. Protein: CASSLPRRGHWQPQHF.

This chain uses TRBV9 with TRBJ2-7; D possibly corresponds to TRBD1 (7 bases). Per the germline V gene, CDR1 is SGDLS and CDR2 is YYNGEE. The CDR3 totals 15 residues. Between the trimmed V and J ends, which lost 0 bases and 5 bases, there was a span of 15 bases. The CDR3 nucleotides are TGTGCCAGCAGCGTAGGAGGAGGGGGCTGGAACGAGCAGTACTTC. This sequence encodes CASSVGGGGWNEQYF. Full variable domain (missing parts from reference TRBV9 and TRBJ2-7): DSGVTQTPKHLITATGQRVTLRCSPRSGDLSVYWYQQSLDQGLQFLIQYYNGEERAKGNILERFSAQQFPDLHSELNLSSLELGDSALYFCASSVGGGGWNEQYFGPGTRLTVT.